This record covers a single TCR beta chain. As yet, its antigen is unknown. This record comes from a study of neurological immune-mediated disorders. Study observations and caveats: None of the CDR3 amino acid sequences in expanded clones turned up in more than one subject, which points to private repertoires in all groups. While HTLV-1-associated myelopathy showed the greatest TCR clonal expansion, multiple sclerosis showed the least, falling below healthy controls. Phylogenetic grouping assigned the repertoires of 18 of 34 multiple sclerosis patients to a single related-CDR3 cluster, representing a possible signature.

The V and J ends lost 0 bases and 6 bases, in that order; junction bases with no gene match: 6. Germline assignment: CDR1 SGDLS and CDR2 YYNGEE. The CDR3 runs to 17 residues. cDNA was made by 5'RACE with 10-nucleotide random UMIs. Using its own MiXCR run on the 5' RACE reads, TCRdb lists one record per CDR3 protein. Here the sample spans 60,000 to 85,000 distinct CDR3 sequences, 4.5% to 6.5% being singletons. This clonotype was obtained from a woman aged 25 to 39 with multiple sclerosis. J is TRBJ2-1 and V is TRBV9, with 13 bases matching TRBD2. Material for sequencing was PBMCs. The CDR3 DNA follows: TGTGCCAGCAGCGTAGCTATTGGGACTAGCGGGACCAATGAGCAGTTCTTC. Translating it yields CASSVAIGTSGTNEQFF.